The clone carrying this T cell receptor (beta chain) was counted between two and nine times. What it recognizes is unknown. This CDR3 region has 16 residues. V lost 5 bases and J 3 bases, leaving 18 bases between the germline ends. From germline, CDR1 is LNHNV and CDR2 YYDKDF (reference sequence). This sample is drawn from a study of T cells in Graves' hyperthyroidism and ophthalmopathy. Across the study: Peripheral blood specimens were obtained at initial diagnosis, prior to any treatment.

Whole-study findings and limits: Researchers found most expanded thyroid clonotypes above 0.001 in blood as well.

The diagnostic basis comprised clinical symptoms, serum thyroxine and TRAb, thyroid ultrasound and orbital computed tomography. Using RNA transcripts as the source, TCR beta CDR3 regions were amplified. Carried out on the TCR CDR3, a first-round RT-PCR used the HTBI primer set. In TCRdb, the multiplex PCR reads were re-called with MiXCR into one record per CDR3 protein. Of about 290,000 distinct CDR3 sequences in the sample, roughly a fifth are singletons; the top ten hold about 40%. The chain links TRBV15 to TRBJ2-3; D gene unclear. The sequencing input was blood. The sequence was collected from a man aged 50-59 years with Graves' ophthalmopathy. The CDR3 bases are TGTGCCACCAGCGCAGGTAGACGGGCGGTAACAGATACGCAGTATTTT. Amino acid sequence: CATSAGRRAVTDTQYF. Full variable domain (outside the CDR3, taken from reference TRBV15 and TRBJ2-3): DAMVIQNPRYQVTQFGKPVTLSCSQTLNHNVMYWYQQKSSQAPKLLFHYYDKDFNNEADTPDNFQSRRPNTSFCFLDIRSPGLGDTAMYLCATSAGRRAVTDTQYFGPGTRLTVL.